These T cell receptor beta chains were read from a single sample in a study of T cell clusters in autoimmune cytopenias. After re-calling the multiplex PCR reads, TCRdb lists one entry per CDR3 protein, DNA absent. Across over 5,000 distinct CDR3 sequences, the top ten clones capture 8.2% of the sample. The sample was also linked to a second study, of T cell repertoires in aging, cancer and after chemotherapy.

Input material: peripheral blood. The origin of the receptors is a human donor in good health. The CDR3 runs from the conserved cysteine through the conserved F or W. For some rows the clone size is stated as once, few or many, or as a class when expanded; others skip it.

medium-sized | TRBJ2-7 | TRBV6-5 | CASSYNGNEQYF
- | TRBJ1-5 | TRBV18 | CASSPDTYQPQHF
medium-sized | TRBJ1-4 | TRBV6-5 | CASSYVDRGNEKLFF
medium-sized | TRBJ2-5 | TRBV15 | CATSRAPAQETQYF
- | TRBJ2-5 | TRBV5-6 | CASSPALVAQETQYF
- | TRBJ2-1 | TRBV6-4 | CASSEAGQSSYNEQFF
medium-sized | TRBJ2-7 | TRBV13 | CASSRDGTGLYEQYF
- | TRBJ1-4 | TRBV27 | CASSFYSNPTNEKLFF
- | TRBJ2-4 | TRBV21-1 | CASSQDRGQNIQYF
- | TRBJ2-3 | TRBV6-1 | CASRGGGAGDTQYF
- | TRBJ2-1 | TRBV12-3/TRBV12-4 | CASSLHRALVQFF
medium-sized | TRBJ2-3 | TRBV27 | CASSLGGAGTDTQYF
- | TRBJ1-2 | TRBV6-2/TRBV6-3 | CASSYSGGHGYTF
- | TRBJ1-2 | TRBV19 | CASTSRQGGNYGYTF
medium-sized | TRBJ2-3 | TRBV6-5 | CASRPPSTDTQYF
medium-sized | TRBJ2-5 | TRBV19 | CASKRGPKETQYF
medium-sized | TRBJ2-2 | TRBV19 | CASSGSGASGELFF
medium-sized | TRBJ2-1 | TRBV29-1 | CSVDGNYNEQFF
- | TRBJ2-7 | TRBV10-3 | CAISGQDYEQYF
- | TRBJ2-1 | TRBV18 | CASSTSTGTGDNEQFF
- | TRBJ1-2 | TRBV29-1 | CSVEGGQGRKGYGYTF
- | TRBJ2-3 | TRBV6-2/TRBV6-3 | CASSLIPNGGGRRTSTDTQYF
medium-sized | TRBJ1-3 | TRBV11-3 | CASSPGTVGNTIYF
- | TRBJ2-4 | TRBV7-9 | CASSSLGRGGNIQYF
- | TRBJ2-3 | TRBV5-4 | CASSLWLAGGSCTDTQYF
- | TRBJ1-1 | TRBV11-3 | CASSLGGPHWGAFF
medium-sized | TRBJ1-2 | TRBV19 | CASRVGGANYGYTF
- | TRBJ1-4 | TRBV30 | CAWSLYATNEKLFF
- | TRBJ1-5 | TRBV6-6 | CASSLGQFSNQPQHF
- | TRBJ2-3 | TRBV15 | CATTRRAGASTDTQYF
- | TRBJ1-6 | TRBV27 | CASSLTGTYNSPLHF
medium-sized | TRBJ2-3 | TRBV19 | CATRPGGGRTDTQYF
- | TRBJ1-6 | TRBV6-5 | CASSYSRTGGNSPLHF
- | TRBJ2-5 | TRBV6-5 | CASSYGGGETQYF
medium-sized | TRBJ2-3 | TRBV18 | CASSPRTGVITDTQYF
medium-sized | TRBJ2-5 | TRBV19 | CASSIGMTGWGETQYF
medium-sized | TRBJ2-5 | TRBV18 | CASGPGGGETQYF
- | TRBJ2-3 | TRBV5-6 | CASNRLAGPQYF
- | TRBJ2-7 | TRBV6-6 | CATGGGAGGRPYEQYF
- | TRBJ2-1 | TRBV20-1 | CSVAVLNEQFF
large | TRBJ2-2 | TRBV29-1 | CSVQGQGRTGELFF
- | TRBJ2-2 | TRBV6-6 | CASSSSGLAGAHTGELFF
medium-sized | TRBJ2-2 | TRBV5-5 | CASSLVGQGQSGELFF
- | TRBJ1-2 | TRBV6-5 | CASSYRQNYGYTF
medium-sized | TRBJ1-6 | TRBV19 | CASSSRDRGSLNSPLHF
- | TRBJ2-3 | TRBV12-3/TRBV12-4 | CASSFVGDPGADTQYF
- | TRBJ1-1 | TRBV6-5 | CASSSGTGGASSEAFF
medium-sized | TRBJ1-4 | TRBV13 | CASSPGAVGSEKLFF
- | TRBJ1-3 | TRBV24-1 | CATSPGQSGNTIYF
- | TRBJ1-6 | TRBV6-5 | CASSWDPMQSPLHF
- | TRBJ2-7 | TRBV15 | CATSRDRGPGEQYF
- | TRBJ1-1 | TRBV27 | CASSLGQMNTEAFF
- | TRBJ2-4 | TRBV6-5 | CASSEVSGPLILAKNIQYF
- | TRBJ1-2 | TRBV2 | CASSVTGSNGYTF
- | TRBJ2-5 | TRBV20-1 | CSARDNREYQETQYF
- | TRBJ2-7 | TRBV19 | CASSSRTGGSYEQYF
- | TRBJ2-2 | TRBV5-1 | CASSLGVSGELFF
medium-sized | TRBJ2-7 | TRBV29-1 | CSVSRGDHEQYF